A single sample gave rise to the 18 T cell receptor beta chains below, sequenced in a study of cytomegalovirus exposure and HLA in healthy donors. PCR primers comprised 60 Vbeta and 13 Jbeta primers. The method was immunoSEQ multiplex PCR; TCRdb's version includes in-frame clones alone and lacks a portion of them. The top ten hold roughly 7.6% of the sample, which has 150,000 to 200,000 clones, roughly 80% seen once. The specimen was PBMCs. These receptors were taken from a woman aged 35 to 49 in good health and CMV-seropositive.

The chain employs TRBV18 and TRBJ2-1; TRBD2 agrees at 7 bases. This CDR3 spans 12 amino acids. V was pared by 3 bases and J by 10 bases, with 3 bases of the junction left unmatched. The germline CDR1 and CDR2 sequences are KGHSH and LQKENI. DNA for the CDR3: TGTGCCAGCTCACCCACTAGCGCGGAGCAGTTCTTC. Protein product: CASSPTSAEQFF.

The chain links TRBV2 to TRBJ1-5; D may be TRBD1 (6 bases). CDR1 and CDR2 (germline): SNHLY, FYNNEI. V was cut by 8 bases and J by 7 bases, with 21 bases left in between. This CDR3 has 15 residues. Here the CDR3 reads CASGGEGGARQPQHF. Written as DNA, the CDR3 is TGTGCCAGCGGGGGGGAGGGGGGCGCGAGGCAGCCCCAGCATTTT.

J is TRBJ1-3 and V is TRBV27, with D uncertain. The CDR3 loop spans 17 amino acids. Per the germline V gene, CDR1 is MNHEY and CDR2 is SMNVEV (reference sequence). Trimming shortened V by 4 bases and J by 3 bases, and 19 bases separated the two germline ends. CDR3 DNA sequence: TGTGCCAGCAGTTCTCGAGGGATGCTGGGCCTTGGAAACACCATATATTTT. As protein: CASSSRGMLGLGNTIYF.

The CDR3 is CASSIGGQGTDTQYF. CDR3 nucleotides: TGTGCCAGTAGTATAGGGGGACAGGGCACAGATACGCAGTATTTT. The chain joins TRBV19 to TRBJ2-3; 8 bases are shared with TRBD1. CDR3 length: 15 amino acids. From germline, CDR1 is LNHDA and CDR2 SQIVND (reference sequence). J was trimmed by 1 base and V by 1 base; bases with no gene match: 1.

The chain has TRBV9 and TRBJ2-5; TRBD2 matches 11 bases. CDR3 length equals 15 residues. With V trimmed by 3 bases and J by 1 base, 2 bases remained unmatched. Germline-derived CDR1 and CDR2 are SGDLS and YYNGEE. The CDR3 sequence: CASSDTSGSQETQYF. The CDR3 DNA follows: TGTGCCAGCAGCGACACTAGCGGGAGCCAAGAGACCCAGTACTTC.

The chain has TRBV5-5 and TRBJ1-2; maybe TRBD1 (6 bases). The CDR3 contains 15 residues. V was trimmed by 5 bases and J by 4 bases, leaving 18 bases between them. Germline V lookup: CDR1 SGHKS, CDR2 YYEKEE (reference sequence). CDR3 nucleotides: TGTGCCAGCAGATTTGAATCGACAGGCGTCTATGGCTACACCTTC. This translates into CASRFESTGVYGYTF. Combining the CDR3 with reference TRBV5-5 and TRBJ1-2 gives the whole variable domain DAGVTQSPTHLIKTRGQQVTLRCSPISGHKSVSWYQQVLGQGPQFIFQYYEKEERGRGNFPDRFSARQFPNYSSELNVNALLLGDSALYLCASRFESTGVYGYTFGSGTRLTVV.

The chain joins TRBV27 to TRBJ2-5, with TRBD2 matching over 11 bases. CDR1 and CDR2 from the germline V gene are MNHEY and SMNVEV (reference sequence). The CDR3 consists of 15 residues. V was pared by 6 bases and J by 9 bases, with 12 bases of the junction left unmatched. CDR3 amino acids: CASRGTSGTQGAQYF. For the CDR3, the DNA is TGTGCCAGCAGAGGGACTAGCGGTACCCAGGGGGCCCAGTACTTC.

The gene calls are TRBV30 and TRBJ2-5, with D unclear. V shed 2 bases and J shed 0 bases, with 4 bases lying between them. Germline V gene data show CDR1 as GTSNPN and CDR2 as SVGIG (reference sequence). This CDR3 region has 12 residues. The CDR3 sequence: CAWSRDQETQYF. The CDR3 nucleotides are TGTGCCTGGAGTCGGGACCAAGAGACCCAGTACTTC.

CDR3 loop: CASSRTGFDTDTQYF. The CDR3 bases are TGTGCCAGCAGCCGGACAGGGTTTGACACAGATACGCAGTATTTT. V is TRBV2 and J is TRBJ2-3; 8 bases agree with TRBD1. CDR1 SNHLY and CDR2 FYNNEI come from the germline V gene. Trimming cost V 6 bases and J 2 bases; bases outside gene matches: 7. The length of the CDR3 is 15 residues. Complete variable domain (other parts from reference TRBV2 and TRBJ2-3): EPEVTQTPSHQVTQMGQEVILRCVPISNHLYFYWYRQILGQKVEFLVSFYNNEISEKSEIFDDQFSVERPDGSNFTLKIRSTKLEDSAMYFCASSRTGFDTDTQYFGPGTRLTVL.

The chain combines TRBV7-3 with TRBJ2-1; 10 nucleotides line up with TRBD2. V lost 2 bases to trimming and J lost 9 bases; unmatched junction nucleotides: 4. CDR1 and CDR2 from the germline V gene are SGHTA and FQGTGA. CDR3 length: 14 residues. CDR3: CASSLGAGGSEQFF. As DNA, the CDR3 is TGTGCCAGCAGCTTAGGAGCGGGGGGGTCTGAGCAGTTCTTC. Using reference TRBV7-3 and TRBJ2-1 for the parts outside the CDR3, the full variable domain is GAGVSQTPSNKVTEKGKYVELRCDPISGHTALYWYRQSLGQGPEFLIYFQGTGAADDSGLPNDRFFAVRPEGSVSTLKIQRTERGDSAVYLCASSLGAGGSEQFFGPGTRLTVL.

The chain combines TRBV6-5 with TRBJ2-5; tentatively, D is TRBD2 (5 bases). This CDR3 region has 14 residues. The V and J ends lost 5 bases and 2 bases respectively, with 12 bases between them. In germline, CDR1 is MNHEY, CDR2 SVGAGI. The CDR3: CASSIRTSQETQYF. The CDR3 DNA is TGTGCCAGCAGTATACGGACTTCACAAGAGACCCAGTACTTC.

This clone has a handful of counts. This rearrangement joins TRBV6-1 to TRBJ2-7; 8 positions agree with TRBD2. The V gene end was trimmed by 2 bases and the J gene end by 1 base; junction bases not matched to a gene: 16. Germline V gene data show CDR1 as MNHNS and CDR2 as SASEGT. The CDR3 totals 19 residues. DNA of the CDR3: TGTGCCAGCAGTGAAAGGTCTTTTGGGGCTAGCGGGCCGTCCTACGAGCAGTACTTC. It codes for CASSERSFGASGPSYEQYF.

The chain carries TRBV27 and TRBJ2-6; 7 bases are a match to TRBD1. The CDR3 extends over 15 amino acids. The germline gives CDR1 MNHEY, CDR2 SMNVEV (reference sequence). V was pared by 4 bases and J by 3 bases, with 3 bases of the junction left unmatched. The CDR3 reads CASSSTGVGANVLTF. CDR3 coding DNA: TGTGCCAGCAGTTCCACAGGGGTTGGGGCCAACGTCCTGACTTTC.

The V gene is TRBV7-2, the J gene TRBJ2-7; 12 bases map to TRBD2. The V segment lost 0 bases and the J segment 5 bases; nucleotides outside the gene matches: 11. The CDR3 is 18 residues long. The V gene's germline CDR1 is SGHTA and CDR2 FQGNSA. The CDR3 sequence is CASSLARRLAGARNEQYF. In DNA, the CDR3 is TGTGCCAGCAGCTTAGCAAGGAGACTAGCGGGAGCGAGGAACGAGCAGTACTTC.

This chain joins TRBV27 and TRBJ2-1, with 7 bases matching TRBD2. The CDR3 has 15 amino acids. Unmatched junction bases numbered 7, after V lost 3 bases and J lost 5 bases. Germline V CDR1 and CDR2: MNHEY, SMNVEV (reference sequence). The CDR3 loop is CASSFQRDFDNEQFF. CDR3 coding DNA: TGTGCCAGCAGTTTCCAGCGGGACTTCGACAATGAGCAGTTCTTC.

This clone was detected a few times. The J gene is TRBJ2-3, the V gene TRBV19; weak D call: TRBD2 (6 bases). The CDR3 sequence is 13 residues long. The germline CDR1 and CDR2 sequences are LNHDA and SQIVND (reference sequence). V was cut by 9 bases and J by 0 bases, with 10 bases left in between. CDR3 loop: CASAGFSTDTQYF. The DNA of the CDR3 is TGTGCCAGCGCGGGATTTAGCACAGATACGCAGTATTTT.

This clone was detected only once. The J gene is TRBJ1-2, the V gene TRBV19, with 7 bases lining up with TRBD1. The CDR3 is made up of 13 amino acids. Germline V gives CDR1 LNHDA, CDR2 SQIVND (reference sequence). The V and J ends lost 6 bases and 4 bases, in that order; junction bases with no gene match: 5. CDR3 sequence (DNA): TGTGCCAGTAGCCTGGACAGGACCTATGGCTACACCTTC. Amino acids: CASSLDRTYGYTF.

The CDR3 DNA sequence: TGCGCCAGCAGTCGTGGAATCGACAGGGATGGGGACAATGAGCAGTTCTTC. This encodes CASSRGIDRDGDNEQFF. V and J are TRBV4-3 and TRBJ2-1; the match to TRBD1 covers 7 bases. V lost 6 bases, J lost 5 bases, and 16 bases stayed unmatched. Germline-derived CDR1 and CDR2 are LGHNA and YSLEER. The CDR3 loop spans 17 amino acids.